The 29 T cell receptor beta chains in this list originate from one sample, sequenced in a study of T cells after yellow fever vaccination. A single record per CDR3 protein comes from TCRdb applying MiXCR to the 5' RACE reads. The sample consists of 150,000 to 200,000 distinct CDR3 sequences, about a tenth of them appearing once. The sample in question was CD8+ T cells sorted from PBMCs, obtained 45 days after the yellow fever booster vaccination. Receptors were obtained from a man aged 18 to 29 who received the YFV17D yellow fever vaccine.

Many counts were recorded for this clonotype. V and J are TRBV12-3 or TRBV12-4 and TRBJ2-5, with 7 bases fitting TRBD1. Unmatched junction bases numbered 0, after V lost 5 bases and J lost 3 bases. The CDR3 runs to 12 residues. This CDR3 reads CASSQGEETQYF. The CDR3 nucleotides are TGTGCCAGCAGTCAGGGGGAAGAGACCCAGTACTTC.

This clonotype was picked up a small number of times. The chain is built from TRBV27 and TRBJ2-7, with D uncertain. The CDR3 has 12 residues. Germline CDR1 MNHEY, CDR2 SMNVEV (reference sequence). Between the trimmed V and J ends, which lost 3 bases and 3 bases, there was a span of 6 bases. The chain's CDR3 is CASSFKGYEQYF. The CDR3 DNA reads as TGTGCCAGCAGTTTCAAGGGCTACGAGCAGTACTTC.

This clonotype came up a few times. CDR3 coding DNA: TGCGCCAGCAGCCCGGGACTAGCGGGGAGAGAGCAGTACGTC. Translation: CASSPGLAGREQYV. V and J are TRBV5-1 and TRBJ2-7; 13 bases align to TRBD2. This CDR3 spans 14 amino acids. The germline V gene encodes CDR1 SGHRS and CDR2 YFSETQ. V trimming: 4 bases; J trimming: 7 bases; junction bases outside the gene matches: 5.

This clonotype was observed a few times. The V and J genes are TRBV7-9 and TRBJ2-5, with D tentatively TRBD2 (7 bases). Germline CDR1 SEHNR, CDR2 FQNEAQ (reference sequence). The CDR3 runs to 16 residues. V lost 6 bases and J lost 4, with 21 bases in between. This CDR3 is CASSHLTAGAGETQYF. The CDR3 DNA reads as TGTGCCAGCAGTCACCTCACGGCGGGGGCTGGAGAGACCCAGTACTTC. Together with reference TRBV7-9 and TRBJ2-5, the CDR3 gives the full variable domain: DTGVSQNPRHKITKRGQNVTFRCDPISEHNRLYWYRQTLGQGPEFLTYFQNEAQLEKSRLLSDRFSAERPKGSFSTLEIQRTEQGDSAMYLCASSHLTAGAGETQYFGPGTRLLVL.

This clonotype was observed at least ten times. The chain employs TRBV29-1 and TRBJ2-5; tentative D call: TRBD1 (5 bases). V lost 0 bases and J lost 1, with 15 bases in between. The CDR3 is 16 amino acids. The germline gives CDR1 SQVTM, CDR2 ANQGSEA. For the CDR3, the DNA is TGCAGCGTTGAAGATCTCGGTCATGGGGCCCAAGAGACCCAGTACTTC. This encodes CSVEDLGHGAQETQYF.

J is TRBJ1-1 and V is TRBV23-1, with D unclear. TRBV23-1 is reported as an ORF; its role is uncertain. There are 14 residues in the CDR3. With 0 bases removed from V and 11 bases from J, the gap between germline ends came to 16 bases. The CDR3 coding sequence is TGCGCCAGCAGTCAATCCTTAAGAGTGGGTTGGGCTTTCTTT. Its translation is CASSQSLRVGWAFF.

This clonotype was counted many times. The CDR3 region has the DNA TGTGCCAGCAGCTTAGAAAAAGGGACCCGCCGGCAACTGTTTTTT. This encodes CASSLEKGTRRQLFF. The chain is built from TRBV7-9 and TRBJ1-4, with TRBD1 as a possible D gene (5 bases). This CDR3 comprises 15 residues. Trimming cost V 1 base and J 12 bases, with 18 bases left between them. Germline loops: CDR1 SEHNR, CDR2 FQNEAQ (reference sequence).

The chain is built from TRBV5-6 and TRBJ2-1, with 13 bases aligning to TRBD2. This CDR3 is 17 amino acids long. V lost 4 bases, J lost 5 bases, and 9 bases stayed unmatched. Germline V gene data show CDR1 as SGHDT and CDR2 as YYEEEE. CDR3 bases: TGTGCCAGCAGCGCCACTAGCGGGGGGGCCGGAGACAATGAGCAGTTCTTC. Residues: CASSATSGGAGDNEQFF. Based on the CDR3 plus reference TRBV5-6 and TRBJ2-1, the full variable domain is DAGVTQSPTHLIKTRGQQVTLRCSPKSGHDTVSWYQQALGQGPQFIFQYYEEEERQRGNFPDRFSGHQFPNYSSELNVNALLLGDSALYLCASSATSGGAGDNEQFFGPGTRLTVL.

This clonotype was detected only a few times. The chain links TRBV29-1 to TRBJ2-1, with 8 bases matching TRBD2. The CDR3 is 15 residues long. The V gene end was trimmed by 1 base and the J gene end by 8 bases; junction bases not matched to a gene: 10. The germline CDR1 and CDR2 sequences are SQVTM and ANQGSEA. The CDR3 DNA is TGCAGCGTTGAAGCAGGGCGCGGGGGGCGCGATGAGCAGTTCTTC. The encoded protein is CSVEAGRGGRDEQFF.

This chain connects TRBV29-1 to TRBJ2-7; tentatively, D is TRBD1 (6 bases). Germline CDR1 SQVTM, CDR2 ANQGSEA. V lost 7 bases and J lost 5, with 15 bases in between. The CDR3 covers 12 residues. The CDR3 protein is CSAGSGVHEQYF. The CDR3 region has the DNA TGCAGCGCCGGGTCAGGGGTGCACGAGCAGTACTTC.

This chain joins TRBV27 and TRBJ2-5; TRBD2 matches at 14 bases. The CDR3 extends over 18 amino acids. CDR1 and CDR2 from the germline V gene are MNHEY and SMNVEV (reference sequence). V lost 5 bases and J lost 4; bases outside the gene matches: 12. The CDR3 coding sequence is TGTGCCAGCAGTCCCTTTCCACCGGGACTAGCGGGGGTAGAGACCCAGTACTTC. Its protein is CASSPFPPGLAGVETQYF.

This clonotype turned up a few times. The chain employs TRBV7-2 and TRBJ2-5; 7 bases line up with TRBD2. The CDR3 contains 15 residues. J lost 5 bases, V lost 1 base, and 7 bases had no gene match. From germline, CDR1 is SGHTA and CDR2 FQGNSA. Here the CDR3 DNA reads TGTGCCAGCAGCTTAGTGGGGGGGGGTCCCGAGACCCAGTACTTC. This codes for CASSLVGGGPETQYF. The full variable domain, in which reference TRBV7-2 and TRBJ2-5 provide the parts outside the CDR3, is GAGVSQSPSNKVTEKGKDVELRCDPISGHTALYWYRQSLGQGLEFLIYFQGNSAPDKSGLPSDRFSAERTGGSVSTLTIQRTQQEDSAVYLCASSLVGGGPETQYFGPGTRLLVL.

The V gene is TRBV29-1, the J gene TRBJ2-3; D gene uncertain. This CDR3 region has 14 residues. Per the germline V gene, CDR1 is SQVTM and CDR2 is ANQGSEA. V lost 7 bases, J lost 2 bases, and 16 bases lay in between. CDR3: CSALPRVSTDTQYF. The CDR3 coding sequence is TGCAGCGCTCTCCCCCGGGTCTCCACAGATACGCAGTATTTT.

This clonotype showed up just a few times. The DNA of the CDR3 is TGTGCCAGCAGCTCCGGGGGGGGAAACGAGCAGTACGTC. Its translation: CASSSGGGNEQYV. The genes are TRBV7-9 and TRBJ2-7; TRBD2 aligns across 8 bases. The V gene's germline CDR1 is SEHNR and CDR2 FQNEAQ (reference sequence). Trimming at V came to 4 bases and at J to 5 bases, leaving 4 bases not matched to a gene. There are 13 residues in the CDR3.

J is TRBJ1-3 and V is TRBV11-2; TRBD1 matches at 9 bases. Trimming took 5 bases from V and 2 from J; bases not matched to a gene: 4. The CDR3 length is 15 residues. Germline V gives CDR1 SGHAT, CDR2 FQNNGV. In nucleotides, the CDR3 is TGTGCCAGCAGCCCGGGACAGGGAACTGGAAACACCATATATTTT. This sequence encodes CASSPGQGTGNTIYF. Filled out from reference TRBV11-2 and TRBJ1-3, the complete variable domain reads EAGVAQSPRYKIIEKRQSVAFWCNPISGHATLYWYQQILGQGPKLLIQFQNNGVVDDSQLPKDRFSAERLKGVDSTLKIQPAKLEDSAVYLCASSPGQGTGNTIYFGEGSWLTVV.

This clonotype was seen only a few times. The V call is TRBV9, the J call TRBJ2-3; D not resolved. The CDR3 runs to 14 residues. Trimming left V 6 bases short and J 0 bases short, with 11 bases between. Germline CDR1 and CDR2: SGDLS and YYNGEE. The chain's CDR3 is CASNTDGSTDTQYF. In nucleotides, the CDR3 is TGTGCCAGCAATACGGACGGTAGCACAGATACGCAGTATTTT. The full variable domain, with the rest looked up from reference TRBV9 and TRBJ2-3, is DSGVTQTPKHLITATGQRVTLRCSPRSGDLSVYWYQQSLDQGLQFLIQYYNGEERAKGNILERFSAQQFPDLHSELNLSSLELGDSALYFCASNTDGSTDTQYFGPGTRLTVL.

V is TRBV20-1 and J is TRBJ2-3; tentative D call: TRBD2 (5 bases). The CDR3 contains 14 residues. Germline values: CDR1 DFQATT, CDR2 SNEGSKA (reference sequence). V lost 0 bases and J lost 4, with 11 bases in between. DNA for the CDR3: TGCAGTGCTAGAGAGACCCCACTAGCAGATACGCAGTATTTT. This encodes CSARETPLADTQYF.

This clonotype was found many times. V usage is TRBV7-9 and J usage is TRBJ2-2; 7 bases are a match to TRBD1. The junction had 11 bases not matched to a gene; V was cut back by 4 bases and J by 6 bases. Germline values: CDR1 SEHNR, CDR2 FQNEAQ (reference sequence). This CDR3 has 16 amino acids. The CDR3 loop is CASSSRQGRGPGELFF. CDR3 DNA sequence: TGTGCCAGCAGCTCCCGACAGGGTAGGGGTCCCGGGGAGCTGTTTTTT.

This clonotype was observed many times. CDR3 sequence reads: CASSQDEIAGGYNEQFF. The DNA of the CDR3 is TGCGCCAGCAGCCAAGATGAGATAGCGGGGGGTTACAATGAGCAGTTCTTC. V usage is TRBV4-1 and J usage is TRBJ2-1, with TRBD2 matching 10 bases. The CDR3 totals 17 residues. V lost 0 bases to trimming and J lost 4 bases; unmatched junction nucleotides: 6. Germline CDR1 is MGHRA and CDR2 is YSYEKL.

V gene TRBV12-3 or TRBV12-4 combines with J gene TRBJ2-5; TRBD1 aligns across 11 bases. Unmatched junction bases numbered 4, after V lost 5 bases and J lost 5 bases. The CDR3 is 14 amino acids. CDR3 DNA: TGTGCCAGCAGTGGGGACAGGGGGGGGGAGACCCAGTACTTC. Residues: CASSGDRGGETQYF.

This clonotype came up a few times. The chain combines TRBV11-2 with TRBJ2-3; no reliable D call. Germline assignment: CDR1 SGHAT and CDR2 FQNNGV. Deletions cut 5 bases from V and 5 bases from J, with 5 bases between. The CDR3 consists of 11 residues. This CDR3 is CASSPRDTQYF. The CDR3, as DNA: TGTGCCAGCAGCCCGAGAGATACGCAGTATTTT.

A few counts support this clonotype. The gene calls are TRBV11-2 and TRBJ2-3; weak D call: TRBD2 (6 bases). Germline V gene sequence: CDR1 SGHAT, CDR2 FQNNGV. V was clipped by 5 bases and J by 2 bases, with 14 bases between them. The CDR3 covers 15 residues. The CDR3 spells CASSPAGRSTDTQYF. The DNA for the CDR3 is TGTGCCAGCAGCCCGGCGGGGAGATCCACAGATACGCAGTATTTT. The full variable domain, in which reference TRBV11-2 and TRBJ2-3 provide the parts outside the CDR3, is EAGVAQSPRYKIIEKRQSVAFWCNPISGHATLYWYQQILGQGPKLLIQFQNNGVVDDSQLPKDRFSAERLKGVDSTLKIQPAKLEDSAVYLCASSPAGRSTDTQYFGPGTRLTVL.

The chain links TRBV4-1 to TRBJ1-6; no firm D call. The CDR3 spans 14 residues. The germline V and J ends were trimmed by 4 bases and 10 bases, with 14 bases remaining between them. The V gene's germline CDR1 is MGHRA and CDR2 YSYEKL. The CDR3 DNA reads TGCGCCAGCAGCCGATATTGGGCTGGGTCACCCCTCCACTTT. It yields the protein CASSRYWAGSPLHF.

The rearrangement joins TRBV5-1 to TRBJ1-2, with TRBD1 matching 9 bases. Per the germline V gene, CDR1 is SGHRS and CDR2 is YFSETQ. The CDR3 runs to 14 residues. The J segment lost 6 bases and the V segment lost 4 bases, leaving 7 bases of the junction unmatched. The CDR3 spells CASSPGQGNDGYTF. The DNA of the CDR3 is TGCGCCAGCAGCCCGGGACAGGGTAATGATGGCTACACCTTC.

In its sample, this clonotype was seen a few times. The V call is TRBV11-2, the J call TRBJ2-7; 7 positions agree with TRBD2. The J segment lost 2 bases and the V segment lost 5 bases, leaving 9 bases of the junction unmatched. The CDR3 consists of 15 residues. The germline CDR1 and CDR2 sequences are SGHAT and FQNNGV. The DNA for the CDR3 is TGTGCCAGCAGCCTGATAGCGGGTGCTCCCTACGAGCAGTACGTC. It translates to CASSLIAGAPYEQYV.

This clonotype is medium-sized in the sample. This chain uses TRBV7-9 with TRBJ1-1, with D maybe TRBD1 (5 bases). The V end was cut by 5 bases, the J end by 5 bases, with 9 bases between. Per the germline V gene, CDR1 is SEHNR and CDR2 is FQNEAQ (reference sequence). The CDR3 is made up of 12 amino acids. CDR3: CASSPGQTEAFF. In DNA, the CDR3 is TGTGCCAGCAGCCCCGGACAAACTGAAGCTTTCTTT.

This clonotype has a count of ten or more. This rearrangement joins TRBV4-2 to TRBJ2-4, with 8 bases lining up with TRBD2. This CDR3 region has 16 residues. Germline CDR1 LGHNA, CDR2 YNFKEQ. J lost 5 bases, V lost 2 bases, and 8 bases had no gene match. CDR3 nucleotide sequence: TGTGCCAGCAGCCAACAGCCCGGGGGGGCCCAAAACATTCAGTACTTC. The encoded protein is CASSQQPGGAQNIQYF.

This chain links TRBV6-1 with TRBJ1-1, with a weak D call TRBD1 (6 bases). Trimming shortened V by 6 bases and J by 1 base, and 12 bases separated the two germline ends. The V gene's germline CDR1 is MNHNS and CDR2 SASEGT. The CDR3 is made up of 14 amino acids. The CDR3 bases are TGTGCCAGCAGCTGGGACACGCCGAACACTGAAGCTTTCTTT. Its translation is CASSWDTPNTEAFF.

In this sample, this clonotype turned up a few times. The V and J genes are TRBV7-2 and TRBJ2-7; TRBD1 might be the D (5 bases). Germline V gene sequence: CDR1 SGHTA, CDR2 FQGNSA. Trimming took off 2 bases at V and 1 base at J, with 12 bases between the two ends. The CDR3 runs 15 residues. The CDR3 is CASSLIGVRSYEQYF. Written as DNA, the CDR3 is TGTGCCAGCAGCTTAATAGGGGTTAGGTCCTACGAGCAGTACTTC.